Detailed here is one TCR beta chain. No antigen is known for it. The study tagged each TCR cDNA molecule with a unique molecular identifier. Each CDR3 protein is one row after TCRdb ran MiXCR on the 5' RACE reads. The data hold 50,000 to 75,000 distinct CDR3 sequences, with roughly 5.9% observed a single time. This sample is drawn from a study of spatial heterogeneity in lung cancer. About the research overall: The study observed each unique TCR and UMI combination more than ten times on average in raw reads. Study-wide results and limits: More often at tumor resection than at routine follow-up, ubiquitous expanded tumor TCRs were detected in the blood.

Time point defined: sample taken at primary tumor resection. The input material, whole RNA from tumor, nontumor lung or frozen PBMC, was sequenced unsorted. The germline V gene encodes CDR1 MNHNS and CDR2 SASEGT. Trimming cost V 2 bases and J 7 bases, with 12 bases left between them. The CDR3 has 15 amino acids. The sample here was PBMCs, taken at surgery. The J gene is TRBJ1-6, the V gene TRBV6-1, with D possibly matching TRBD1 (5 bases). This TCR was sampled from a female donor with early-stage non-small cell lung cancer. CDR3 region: CASSERDRENSPLHF. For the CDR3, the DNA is TGTGCCAGCAGTGAACGGGACCGAGAAAATTCACCCCTCCACTTT.